The clone carrying this TCR beta chain was detected only a few times. The CDR3 consists of 14 residues. Per the germline V gene, CDR1 is GTSNPN and CDR2 is SVGIG (reference sequence). The V end was cut by 2 bases, the J end by 4 bases, with 12 bases between. The data were produced by immunoSEQ multiplex PCR, yet TCRdb's version contains in-frame clones alone and is incomplete. The top ten clones hold about 0.35% of a sample with 65,000 to 85,000 clones, 85% to 95% of them seen once. The data were taken from a study of technical replicates of blood from a few donors. This clonotype was sampled from a human donor in good health. The rearrangement uses TRBV30 and TRBJ1-5, with D possibly TRBD1 on 5 matching bases. Specimen: T cells isolated from PBMCs. The CDR3 spells CAWSPGGLNQPQHF. For the CDR3, the DNA is TGTGCCTGGAGTCCCGGGGGACTGAATCAGCCCCAGCATTTT.